This TCR beta chain was found in a study of blood T cell repertoires in COVID-19 (dated by TCRdb to 2020 to 2022). Turning to the overall study: The collaborator samples originated in the United States, Italy and Spain and spanned the acute and convalescent phases of COVID-19. The prospective study material was composed of cDNA or gDNA derived from T cells, B-cell-depleted T cells, or PBMCs. Subjects who had been exposed to COVID-19, were actively infected with it, or had recovered from it provided the deeply sampled blood TCRbeta repertoires that made up the dataset. The repertoires were made available in a free public database intended to serve as a resource for research on the immune response to SARS-CoV-2. The samples were drawn from two sources: the first 160 participants of the ongoing ImmuneRACE study, and some 1,300 subjects contributed by 6 global collaborators. Sample metadata almost always included a de-identified subject ID, COVID-19 status, age in years and sex. Where available, HLA class I and class II types were taken from metadata supplied by the sample provider and were not determined by assay-based typing. Overall study outcomes, separate from this receptor: Clinical and demographic metadata were provided uncurated, with the amount varying by source and participant.

The immunoSEQ Assay, a bias-controlled multiplex PCR, was used to amplify TCRbeta CDR3 regions from genomic DNA. Concerning the study's data processing: Within the assay, amplification of reference gene primers was used to estimate how many nucleated cells each sample contained. To quantify the absolute abundance of each unique TCRbeta CDR3 rearrangement, sequence reads were collapsed and filtered. Productive Simpson clonality was computed per sample as the square root of Simpson's diversity index over productive rearrangements. What TCRdb holds here is the immuneACCESS table cut down to in-frame rearrangements. Part of the clones is not present; checked against another copy, under half of the missing clones reflect an unresolved V gene, and the others are unexplained. That table furnishes V, J and clone size, whereas the DNA furnished D and trimming. This sample lists 280,000 or so clones; around 85% were detected once. Approximately 2% of the sample goes to the ten largest clones.

From the cysteine up to the phenylalanine, the CDR3 has a length of 15 residues. The only DNA kept is the CDR3, 45 bases in frame from the first base. V has 3 bases trimmed and J has 5 bases trimmed; junction bases matching no gene number 6. CDR1 and CDR2, looked up from the germline V gene, are KGHDR and SFDVKD. Samples from volunteer blood donors who had recovered from COVID-19 were contributed by a second Seattle source. The collaborating institutions used their own protocols to collect whole blood in K2EDTA tubes. For TCRbeta analysis, collaborators shipped samples in one of three forms: frozen whole blood, isolated PBMCs, or DNA extracted from either of those sample types. Note on this clone: Which antigen it targets is not known. There are no base qualities to consult, and no much larger clone falls within one base.

The chain uses TRBV24-1 and TRBJ2-3; 8 central nucleotides agree with TRBD1. The sample taken for sequencing was peripheral blood. The TCR comes from a woman aged 30 to 39 who had recovered from COVID-19. The DNA sequence is given as TGTGCCACCAGTGATCAGGGGGCGGTGGGAGATACGCAGTATTTT. Its protein product is CATSDQGAVGDTQYF.